Below are 18 T cell receptor beta chains sequenced from a single sample in a study of beta chain features in type 1 diabetes. The isolated RNA, all of it, was reverse transcribed, so expressed TCRB transcripts were what got sequenced. The method was immunoSEQ multiplex PCR; TCRdb's version includes in-frame clones alone and lacks a portion of them. This sample has around 300,000 clones; under 8.5% occur once, and the top ten carry 0.9% to 1.2%. The specimen was central memory CD4+ T cells from blood. The origin of the receptors is a woman younger than 30 in good health.

This clone was counted many times. The J gene is TRBJ2-1, the V gene TRBV2, with 12 positions matching TRBD2. In germline, CDR1 is SNHLY, CDR2 FYNNEI. The J segment lost 3 bases and the V segment lost 4 bases, leaving 1 base of the junction unmatched. This CDR3 contains 15 residues. The CDR3 protein is CASSGGLAGYNEQFF. The CDR3 coding sequence is TGTGCCAGCAGTGGGGGACTAGCGGGCTACAATGAGCAGTTCTTC.

This chain's CDR3 is CAWRLAGGGYGNTIYF. CDR3 nucleotide sequence: TGTGCCTGGAGGCTCGCGGGGGGTGGATACGGAAACACCATATATTTT. J is TRBJ1-3 and V is TRBV30, with a possible D match to TRBD1 (5 bases). CDR3 length equals 16 residues. In germline, CDR1 is GTSNPN, CDR2 SVGIG (reference sequence). V lost 3 bases to trimming and J lost 4 bases, with 19 bases between them.

The chain is built from TRBV28 and TRBJ1-2, with a weak D call TRBD1 (5 bases). Germline CDR1 reads MDHEN; CDR2 reads SYDVKM. The CDR3 loop spans 15 amino acids. V was shortened by 7 bases and J by 4 bases, with 19 bases between the two germline ends. CDR3 sequence reads: CASTQLPGTRYGYTF. CDR3 nucleotide sequence: TGTGCCAGCACCCAACTCCCCGGGACCCGCTATGGCTACACCTTC.

This chain links TRBV23-1 with TRBJ2-6, with a possible D match to TRBD1 (5 bases). Being an ORF, TRBV23-1 has a function that is uncertain. The V gene lost 6 bases and the J gene lost 2 bases, with 14 bases spanning the gap. This CDR3 comprises 16 residues. The CDR3 reads CASSQVDTAGANVLTF. The CDR3 nucleotides read TGCGCCAGCAGCCAAGTGGACACGGCTGGGGCCAACGTCCTGACTTTC.

CDR3 DNA: TGTGCCAGCAGCCCTTTTCGGGGCCCCGGGGAGCTGTTTTTT. This sequence encodes CASSPFRGPGELFF. V and J are TRBV2 and TRBJ2-2, with D tentatively TRBD1 or TRBD2 (5 bases each). Germline loops: CDR1 SNHLY, CDR2 FYNNEI. V lost 6 bases and J 6 bases, leaving 14 bases between the germline ends. This CDR3 is built from 14 residues.

Many counts were recorded for this clone. The rearrangement links TRBV5-4 to TRBJ2-1; 9 nucleotides align to TRBD1. Looked up from germline, CDR1 is SGHNT and CDR2 is YYREEE (reference sequence). The CDR3 covers 16 residues. The junction had 9 bases not matched to a gene; V was cut back by 3 bases and J by 5 bases. CDR3 DNA: TGTGCCAGCAGCTCCCGGTACGGGACAGGGCACAATGAGCAGTTCTTC. This encodes CASSSRYGTGHNEQFF.

This chain links TRBV19 with TRBJ2-1; TRBD2 might be the D (5 bases). Per the germline V gene, CDR1 is LNHDA and CDR2 is SQIVND (reference sequence). The CDR3 totals 13 residues. V dropped 6 bases and J dropped 3 bases, with 9 bases sitting between them. The chain's CDR3 is CASRERGYNEQFF. For the CDR3, the DNA is TGTGCCAGTAGGGAACGGGGCTACAATGAGCAGTTCTTC.

This clone turned up a few times. The rearrangement links TRBV7-2 to TRBJ2-3; 11 nucleotides agree with TRBD2. V shed 4 bases and J 9 bases; nucleotides not matched to a gene: 12. This CDR3 contains 16 residues. Germline loops: CDR1 SGHTA, CDR2 FQGNSA. As DNA, the CDR3 is TGTGCCAGCAGCTCACAACTAGCGGGAGTACCGAGGACGCAGTATTTT. Protein sequence: CASSSQLAGVPRTQYF.

This clone was seen only a few times. The chain combines TRBV2 with TRBJ2-1; D call uncertain. Per germline, CDR1 SNHLY and CDR2 FYNNEI. The length of the CDR3 is 12 residues. V gave up 4 bases and J gave up 10 bases, with 11 bases separating them. Here the CDR3 DNA reads TGTGCCAGCAGTGCAGACGCCTCCGAGCAGTTCTTC. This translates into CASSADASEQFF.

To note about this clone: Other nucleotide sequences in the sample specify the same CDR3. This sequence joins TRBV2 and TRBJ1-3; D uncertain. This CDR3 contains 12 residues. Germline CDR1 is SNHLY and CDR2 is FYNNEI. V was cut by 0 bases and J by 3 bases, with 0 bases left in between. Written as DNA, the CDR3 is TGTGCCAGCAGTGAAGCTGGAAACACCATATATTTT. Translated: CASSEAGNTIYF.

This CDR3 is CASSFDGNTEAFF. The CDR3 region has the DNA TGTGCCAGCAGTTTCGACGGGAACACTGAAGCTTTCTTT. The chain carries TRBV6-4 and TRBJ1-1; D ambiguous. Trimming pared 5 bases from V and 1 base from J, leaving 8 bases between. The CDR3 loop spans 13 amino acids. The germline CDR1 and CDR2 sequences are MRHNA and SNTAGT.

This clone was seen a handful of times. The chain uses TRBV18 and TRBJ1-2; D unresolved. This CDR3 comprises 13 residues. V lost 3 bases to trimming and J lost 10 bases, with 15 bases between them. CDR1 and CDR2 from the germline V gene are KGHSH and LQKENI. The CDR3 spells CASSPSGDRDYTF. The CDR3 DNA reads as TGTGCCAGCTCACCGTCTGGGGATCGTGACTACACCTTC.

This clone has a handful of counts. The chain recombines TRBV20-1 with TRBJ2-7; D might be TRBD2 (6 bases). This CDR3 spans 11 amino acids. The ends were cut back, 6 bases at V and 5 bases at J, with 11 bases in the middle. In germline, CDR1 is DFQATT, CDR2 SNEGSKA (reference sequence). In DNA, the CDR3 is TGCAGTGCCGGTTCGGGGGACGAGCAGTACGTC. Residues: CSAGSGDEQYV.

This clone was counted only a few times. V gene TRBV11-3 combines with J gene TRBJ2-3; 8 positions agree with TRBD2. This CDR3 spans 15 amino acids. Germline CDR1 and CDR2: SGHNT and YENEEA. Trimming at V came to 5 bases and at J to 2 bases, leaving 6 bases not matched to a gene. The CDR3 DNA sequence: TGTGCCAGCAGCCGGAGCGGGGGCCACACAGATACGCAGTATTTT. Its translation is CASSRSGGHTDTQYF.

This clone has ten or more counts. This rearrangement joins TRBV2 to TRBJ2-1, with a weak D call TRBD2 (5 bases). V was cut by 8 bases and J by 10 bases, with 18 bases left in between. The germline V gene encodes CDR1 SNHLY and CDR2 FYNNEI. The CDR3 covers 13 residues. The CDR3 DNA reads TGTGCCAGCGAGGGTTACCTGGTCGAGGAGCAGTTCTTC. Its protein product is CASEGYLVEEQFF.

This clone was found a few times. The chain recombines TRBV7-2 with TRBJ1-1; D not resolved. Looked up from germline, CDR1 is SGHTA and CDR2 is FQGNSA. This CDR3 has 13 residues. V was pared by 5 bases and J by 3 bases, with 10 bases between. In DNA, the CDR3 is TGTGCCAGCAGCCCGATACTTCACACTGAAGCTTTCTTT. Translation gives CASSPILHTEAFF.

This clone was counted many times. The chain is built from TRBV5-4 and TRBJ1-2; D unresolved. Germline V lookup: CDR1 SGHNT, CDR2 YYREEE (reference sequence). The CDR3 is made up of 13 amino acids. Deletions cut 0 bases from V and 5 bases from J, with 8 bases between. The CDR3 is CASSLDLSYGYTF. The CDR3 region has the DNA TGTGCCAGCAGCTTGGACCTCTCGTATGGCTACACCTTC.

The CDR3 bases are TGTGCCAGCAGCCGACTCAGGGTGGGGTATGGCTACACCTTC. It codes for CASSRLRVGYGYTF. The genes are TRBV14 and TRBJ1-2; a possible D gene is TRBD1 (5 bases). V was trimmed by 4 bases and J by 5 bases, leaving 14 bases between them. The germline V gene has CDR1 SGHDN and CDR2 FVKESK. The CDR3 sequence is 14 residues long.